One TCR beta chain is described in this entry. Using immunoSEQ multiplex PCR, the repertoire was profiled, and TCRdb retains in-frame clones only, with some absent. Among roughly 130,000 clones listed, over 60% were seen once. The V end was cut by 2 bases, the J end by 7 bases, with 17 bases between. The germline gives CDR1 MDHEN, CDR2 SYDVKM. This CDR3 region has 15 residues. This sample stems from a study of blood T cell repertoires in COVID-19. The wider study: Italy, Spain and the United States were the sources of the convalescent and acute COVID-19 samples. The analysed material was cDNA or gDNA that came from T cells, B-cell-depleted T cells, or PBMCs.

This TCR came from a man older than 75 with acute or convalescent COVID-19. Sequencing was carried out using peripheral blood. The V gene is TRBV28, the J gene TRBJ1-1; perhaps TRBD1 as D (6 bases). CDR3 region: CASSLIWGGGIEAFF. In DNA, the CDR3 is TGTGCCAGCAGTTTAATCTGGGGGGGCGGAATTGAAGCTTTCTTT.